Presented here are 23 T cell receptor beta chains from one specimen sequenced in a study of breast tumors, draining lymph nodes, adjacent tissues. TCRdb fed the multiplex PCR reads into MiXCR, producing one record per CDR3 protein. The sample lists 85,000 to 130,000 distinct CDR3 sequences, less than 40% occurring once. Samples came from axillary lymph nodes draining the breast cancer. Sequencing was carried out using axillary lymph node tissue. The receptors shown here come from a female donor with breast cancer. Some clones in this sample may be carry-over from other donors' samples.

This chain connects TRBV5-1 to TRBJ2-2; TRBD2 aligns across 11 bases. Germline V lookup: CDR1 SGHRS, CDR2 YFSETQ. With 4 bases clipped from V and 2 bases from J, the junction kept 4 bases outside the gene matches. The CDR3 totals 16 residues. The CDR3 region is CASSMTSGANTGELFF. Here the CDR3 DNA reads TGCGCCAGCAGCATGACTAGCGGGGCAAACACCGGGGAGCTGTTTTTT.

This clonotype turned up a few times. This chain joins TRBV15 and TRBJ2-1; a weak D match, TRBD2 (6 bases). Germline CDR1 is LNHNV and CDR2 is YYDKDF (reference sequence). This CDR3 spans 14 amino acids. Trimming removed 7 bases at V and 4 bases at J, with 14 bases between. The CDR3 sequence is CATTRDFPYNEQFF. The CDR3, as DNA: TGTGCCACCACGAGGGACTTCCCTTACAATGAGCAGTTCTTC.

V usage is TRBV5-4 and J usage is TRBJ2-7, with no clear D. Germline lookup yields CDR1 SGHNT and CDR2 YYREEE (reference sequence). V was trimmed by 0 bases and J by 3 bases, leaving 10 bases between them. The CDR3 covers 14 residues. The CDR3 nucleotides read TGTGCCAGCAGCTTGGACAGCACGATCTACGAGCAGTACTTC. Its protein is CASSLDSTIYEQYF.

V and J are TRBV19 and TRBJ1-1, with a tentative D call TRBD1 (6 bases). Germline V CDR1 and CDR2: LNHDA, SQIVND (reference sequence). This CDR3 contains 13 residues. The V end was cut by 6 bases, the J end by 10 bases, with 18 bases between. CDR3 protein: CASRRVAGAVAFF. The CDR3 DNA is TGTGCCAGTAGGAGGGTTGCGGGGGCGGTAGCTTTCTTT.

This clonotype was seen ten or more times. The rearrangement uses TRBV14 and TRBJ2-3; D remains ambiguous. V lost 0 bases to trimming and J lost 3 bases, with 7 bases between them. The CDR3 extends over 14 amino acids. CDR1 SGHDN and CDR2 FVKESK come from the germline V gene. As DNA, the CDR3 is TGTGCCAGCAGCCAAGATCGCACTACAGATACGCAGTATTTT. It specifies CASSQDRTTDTQYF.

This clonotype was detected ten times or more. This chain connects TRBV27 to TRBJ2-7, with D perhaps assigned TRBD1 or TRBD2 (5 bases each). V was pared by 4 bases and J by 4 bases, with 17 bases between. Germline values: CDR1 MNHEY, CDR2 SMNVEV (reference sequence). This CDR3 has 15 residues. CDR3: CASSSRPGTQYEQYF. The CDR3 bases are TGTGCCAGCAGTTCACGTCCCGGGACCCAATACGAGCAGTACTTC.

This clonotype was observed at least ten times. This sequence joins TRBV9 and TRBJ1-2; 9 positions match TRBD1. V shed 3 bases, J shed 1 base, and the junction held 7 bases outside the gene matches. Per germline, CDR1 SGDLS and CDR2 YYNGEE. The CDR3 contains 16 residues. This CDR3 reads CASSAGTGKFNYGYTF. DNA for the CDR3: TGTGCCAGCAGCGCAGGGACAGGGAAGTTTAACTATGGCTACACCTTC.

In the case of this clonotype: An end of the junction differs from the germline gene, which may be a read error. V is TRBV7-9 and J is TRBJ2-1; D unresolved. Looked up from germline, CDR1 is SEHNR and CDR2 is FQNEAQ (reference sequence). The CDR3 length is 12 residues. CDR3 region: CASSVTDNEQLF. CDR3 in DNA: TGTGCCAGCAGCGTCACCGACAATGAGCAGCTCTTC.

This clonotype showed up many times. The genes are TRBV20-1 and TRBJ2-7; 9 bases map to TRBD2. This CDR3 has 15 amino acids. Looked up from germline, CDR1 is DFQATT and CDR2 is SNEGSKA (reference sequence). Losses at the gene ends were 1 base for V and 2 bases for J; bases not matched to a gene: 6. The CDR3 nucleotides are TGCAGTGCTAGAGTGCCGGGACTAGCACCCTACGAGCAGTACTTC. It encodes CSARVPGLAPYEQYF.

This clonotype was seen repeatedly, ten times or more. The chain has TRBV4-1 and TRBJ2-7; TRBD1 aligns across 12 bases. CDR1 and CDR2 (germline): MGHRA, YSYEKL. V trimming: 3 bases; J trimming: 6 bases; junction bases outside the gene matches: 6. CDR3 length equals 15 residues. CDR3 coding DNA: TGCGCCAGCAGCCATACCGGGACAGGGGGCCTCGAGCAGTACTTC. Protein sequence: CASSHTGTGGLEQYF.

This clonotype was picked up many times. The genes are TRBV7-2 and TRBJ1-2, with a weak D call TRBD1 (6 bases). The V gene lost 5 bases and the J gene lost 4 bases, with 14 bases spanning the gap. Germline V lookup: CDR1 SGHTA, CDR2 FQGNSA. The CDR3 length is 14 residues. CDR3: CASSRRTDLYGYTF. The CDR3 DNA reads TGTGCCAGCAGCCGCCGGACAGATCTCTATGGCTACACCTTC.

The table lists this clonotype with many counts. The chain uses TRBV7-2 and TRBJ2-1; possibly TRBD1 for D (5 bases). The CDR3 loop spans 14 amino acids. The germline V gene encodes CDR1 SGHTA and CDR2 FQGNSA. Trimming stripped 5 bases from V and 9 bases from J, with 17 bases between. The CDR3 sequence: CASSRQSQGTEQFF. The CDR3 DNA is TGTGCCAGCAGCAGACAATCTCAGGGTACTGAGCAGTTCTTC.

Points on this clonotype: Given a much more abundant clone one base away, this may be a read error. The chain couples TRBV5-4 to TRBJ2-1; D is undetermined. The ends were cut back, 0 bases at V and 5 bases at J, with 15 bases in the middle. This CDR3 comprises 16 residues. The germline gives CDR1 SGHNT, CDR2 YYREEE (reference sequence). In DNA form, the CDR3 reads TGTGCCAGCAGCTTGGTCCGGACGACAACTAACAATGAGCAGTTCTTC. Translating gives CASSLVRTTTNNEQFF.

This clonotype has a count of ten or more. This chain connects TRBV5-1 to TRBJ2-3, with TRBD2 matching 9 bases. This CDR3 region has 17 residues. The ends lost 4 bases at V and 4 bases at J; junction bases unmatched: 13. Germline assignment: CDR1 SGHRS and CDR2 YFSETQ. CDR3 sequence: CASSRTSAGQPSDTQYF. The CDR3 DNA is TGCGCCAGCAGCAGGACTAGCGCGGGCCAGCCTTCAGATACGCAGTATTTT.

This clonotype was recorded at least ten times. This chain uses TRBV19 with TRBJ2-2; 9 bases match TRBD1. With V trimmed by 5 bases and J by 6 bases, 7 bases remained unmatched. Germline CDR1 is LNHDA and CDR2 is SQIVND (reference sequence). This CDR3 has 15 residues. This CDR3 is CASSVGQGVAGELFF. DNA of the CDR3: TGTGCCAGTAGTGTGGGACAGGGTGTAGCCGGGGAGCTGTTTTTT.

At least ten counts were recorded for this clonotype. The chain uses TRBV13 and TRBJ2-7, with 10 bases fitting TRBD2. CDR3 length: 14 amino acids. CDR1 is PRHDT, CDR2 FYEKMQ, per germline (reference sequence). V lost 5 bases to trimming and J lost 4 bases; unmatched junction nucleotides: 5. CDR3 residues: CASSPQREGYEQYF. Here the CDR3 DNA reads TGTGCCAGCAGCCCCCAGCGGGAGGGGTACGAGCAGTACTTC.

This clonotype was detected ten times or more. The chain combines TRBV29-1 with TRBJ2-5; 10 bases are shared with TRBD1. This CDR3 contains 12 residues. J gave up 5 bases and V 7 bases, and 4 bases lay outside the gene matches. From germline, CDR1 is SQVTM and CDR2 ANQGSEA. The CDR3 spells CSAQDRGETQYF. The CDR3 DNA follows: TGCAGCGCCCAGGACAGGGGGGAGACCCAGTACTTC.

This clonotype was observed at least ten times. The genes are TRBV19 and TRBJ1-6; TRBD1 matches 9 bases. Germline V gives CDR1 LNHDA, CDR2 SQIVND (reference sequence). The CDR3 extends over 15 amino acids. V lost 4 bases to trimming and J lost 7 bases; unmatched junction nucleotides: 5. Here the CDR3 reads CASSTDRGWNSPLHF. Here the CDR3 DNA reads TGTGCCAGTAGTACCGACAGGGGGTGGAATTCACCCCTCCACTTT.

This clonotype was observed many times. V usage is TRBV18 and J usage is TRBJ1-3; no clear D. Trimming removed 3 bases from V and 4 bases from J, with 7 bases in between. The CDR3 runs 13 residues. The germline gives CDR1 KGHSH, CDR2 LQKENI. This chain's CDR3 is CASSPKDGNTIYF. For the CDR3, the DNA is TGTGCCAGCTCACCCAAGGACGGAAACACCATATATTTT.

This clonotype was seen only once. It is likely a read error, because the conserved phenylalanine at the end of the CDR3 is missing. V and J are TRBV11-2 and TRBJ2-7; the D is unclear. Looked up from germline, CDR1 is SGHAT and CDR2 is FQNNGV. V was trimmed by 3 bases and J by 6 bases, leaving 12 bases between them. The CDR3 covers 13 residues. The CDR3 nucleotides are TGTGCCAGCAGCTTTCCCCAGACCTCCGAGCAGTACCTC. This encodes CASSFPQTSEQYL.

This clonotype was detected ten times or more. This sequence joins TRBV20-1 and TRBJ2-5; 8 bases are shared with TRBD1. This CDR3 has 13 amino acids. With V trimmed by 5 bases and J by 5 bases, 7 bases remained unmatched. CDR1 DFQATT and CDR2 SNEGSKA come from the germline V gene (reference sequence). The chain's CDR3 is CSALDRVGETQYF. In DNA, the CDR3 is TGCAGTGCTCTGGACAGGGTTGGGGAGACCCAGTACTTC.

The chain is built from TRBV12-5 and TRBJ2-1; 8 nucleotides match TRBD2. The CDR3 contains 16 residues. Looked up from germline, CDR1 is LGHNT and CDR2 is FRNRAP. The V and J ends lost 2 bases and 6 bases, in that order; junction bases with no gene match: 9. CDR3 DNA: TGTGCTAGTGGTTTGCCCCGGGGGGGAGTAATCAATGAGCAGTTCTTC. Translation: CASGLPRGGVINEQFF.

This clonotype was counted at least ten times. This sequence joins TRBV7-9 and TRBJ2-1, with D possibly TRBD1 on 5 matching bases. Trimming stripped 7 bases from V and 3 bases from J, with 28 bases between. Per germline, CDR1 SEHNR and CDR2 FQNEAQ (reference sequence). This CDR3 is built from 19 residues. CDR3 region: CASTVFSFDSPGFYNEQFF. CDR3 nucleotides: TGTGCCAGCACCGTATTTAGCTTCGACAGTCCAGGCTTCTACAATGAGCAGTTCTTC.